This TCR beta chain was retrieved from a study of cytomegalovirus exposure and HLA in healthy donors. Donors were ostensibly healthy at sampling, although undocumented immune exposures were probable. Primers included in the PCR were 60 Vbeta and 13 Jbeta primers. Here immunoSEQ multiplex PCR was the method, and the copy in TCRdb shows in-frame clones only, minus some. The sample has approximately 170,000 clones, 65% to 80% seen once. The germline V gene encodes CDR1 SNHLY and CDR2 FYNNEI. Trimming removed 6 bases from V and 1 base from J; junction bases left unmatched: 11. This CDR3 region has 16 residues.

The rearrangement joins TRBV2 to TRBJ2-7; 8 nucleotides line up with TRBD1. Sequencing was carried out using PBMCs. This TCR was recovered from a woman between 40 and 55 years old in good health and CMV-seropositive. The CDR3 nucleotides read TGTGCCAGCAGAGCGCCGGGACAGGCGATATCCTACGAGCAGTACTTC. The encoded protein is CASRAPGQAISYEQYF.